This entry is about one T cell receptor beta chain. Its antigen is undetermined. These data belong to a study of shared clonotypes between healthy human individuals. Study-level findings and limits: In this cohort, only blood was sampled, and tissue repertoires likely differ.

This CDR3 is built from 19 residues. CDR1 and CDR2 from the germline V gene are MDHEN and SYDVKM. Trimming left V 6 bases short and J 2 bases short, with 26 bases between. The table came from immunoSEQ multiplex PCR; TCRdb's copy has only in-frame clones and leaves some out. The profile covers 490,000 or so clones, with 65% to 80% appearing a single time and roughly 12% taken by the ten largest. V gene TRBV28 combines with J gene TRBJ2-1; D possibly corresponds to TRBD2 (5 bases). Sequencing was carried out using PBMCs. The sequence came from a woman between 40 and 55 years old in good health. Some clones in this sample may be carry-over from other donors' samples. The CDR3 protein is CASRTVRPPLSGAYNEQFF. The CDR3 DNA is TGTGCCAGCAGAACAGTGCGTCCCCCGCTCTCCGGGGCCTACAATGAGCAGTTCTTC.